The present T cell receptor (beta chain) was sequenced within a study of blood T cell repertoires in COVID-19 (dated by TCRdb to 2018 to 2021). Concerning the study at large: Samples from collaborators originated in the United States, Italy and Spain and spanned both the acute and convalescent phases of COVID-19. The prospective study material was composed of cDNA or gDNA derived from T cells, B-cell-depleted T cells, or PBMCs. Subjects who had been exposed to COVID-19, were actively infected with it, or had recovered from it provided the deeply sampled blood TCRbeta repertoires that made up the dataset. A freely available public database, intended as a resource for researchers studying the immune response to SARS-CoV-2, is where the repertoires were released. The samples were drawn from two sources: the first 160 participants of the ongoing ImmuneRACE study, and 950 to 1,500 subjects contributed by 6 global collaborators. The sample metadata nearly always contained a de-identified subject ID, COVID-19 status, age in years and sex. Where available, HLA class I and class II types were obtained from metadata supplied by the sample provider rather than from assay-based typing. What the study reported, not specific to this receptor: Clinical and demographic metadata were provided uncurated, with the amount varying by source and participant.

The CDR3 has 19 amino acids, counting the end cysteine and phenylalanine. Only the CDR3 region is kept as DNA, spanning 57 bases read in frame from base 1. V trim: 4 bases; J trim: 4 bases; unmatched bases: 20. Per the germline V gene, SGHAT is the CDR1 and FQNNGV is the CDR2. This clone was seen just once. Its antigen remains unidentified. The sample holds no much larger clone one base away, and base qualities are not on file. TCRbeta CDR3 regions were amplified from genomic DNA by means of the immunoSEQ Assay, a bias-controlled multiplex PCR. The authors' analysis ran thus. The number of nucleated cells in each sample was estimated by amplification of reference gene primers within the assay. To quantify the absolute abundance of each unique TCRbeta CDR3 rearrangement, sequence reads were collapsed and filtered. Productive Simpson clonality was computed per sample as the square root of Simpson's diversity index over productive rearrangements. The source is immuneACCESS, and TCRdb retained only in-frame sequences with V and J called. Part of the clones is not carried over; for the studies checked, unresolved V genes explain less than half of this, and the remainder is unexplained. The V and J calls and the clone size are those of that table, but D and trimming were determined from the DNA. The table for this sample lists about 440,000 clones; roughly 88% of them were counted only once. More than 0.55% of the sample lies in the top ten.

Participants in the prospective study were enrolled through a virtual design, were aged about 18 to 100 years, and lived in under 25 United States geographic areas. In the prospective study, cohorts were assigned on the basis of participant-reported clinical history obtained from a screening survey and a study questionnaire. For ImmuneRACE Cohort 3, a participant was defined as recovered based on two consecutive negative NP/OP PCR tests, clearance by a healthcare professional, or resolution of symptoms. In the prospective study, whole blood, serum and a nasopharyngeal or oropharyngeal swab were collected from each participant by mobile phlebotomists. Prospective study participants could optionally give additional blood draws and questionnaires over an approximately 2-month period. Before DNA extraction, prospective study blood samples were shipped either frozen or at room temperature.

The chain uses TRBV11-2 and TRBJ2-7; the junction holds 9 bases that match TRBD2. The specimen was PBMCs or T cells enriched from blood (not recorded which). This sequence was found in a man younger than 35 who had recovered from COVID-19. The DNA sequence is as follows: TGTGCCAGCAGCTCCCTAGCGGGACCGGTAAGGTCATACCTGTACGAGCAGTACTTC. This yields the protein CASSSLAGPVRSYLYEQYF.